The present T cell receptor beta chain was sequenced within a study of PD-L1 blockade in urothelial cancer. The wider study: Each participant's history included 0 to 3 prior chemotherapy regimens. Blood analysis was done at 3 weeks (second dose) and 6 weeks after treatment began.

Germline-derived CDR1 and CDR2 are SNHLY and FYNNEI. Trimming took 3 bases from V and 4 from J; bases not matched to a gene: 4. The CDR3 runs to 14 residues. Method: immunoSEQ multiplex PCR; TCRdb's copy keeps in-frame clones and lacks some. The data show almost 30,000 clones, with more than 70% seen just once and 2.5% to 3.5% held by the top ten. All patients carried locally advanced or metastatic urothelial carcinoma. The TCR sequence derives from a middle-aged man with urothelial cancer. The chain employs TRBV2 and TRBJ2-7; 9 nucleotides line up with TRBD2. Source: PBMCs, taken around atezolizumab (anti-PD-L1) treatment. CDR3 nucleotide sequence: TGTGCCAGCAGTGACAGCGGGAGGAATTACGAGCAGTACTTC. Encoded protein: CASSDSGRNYEQYF.